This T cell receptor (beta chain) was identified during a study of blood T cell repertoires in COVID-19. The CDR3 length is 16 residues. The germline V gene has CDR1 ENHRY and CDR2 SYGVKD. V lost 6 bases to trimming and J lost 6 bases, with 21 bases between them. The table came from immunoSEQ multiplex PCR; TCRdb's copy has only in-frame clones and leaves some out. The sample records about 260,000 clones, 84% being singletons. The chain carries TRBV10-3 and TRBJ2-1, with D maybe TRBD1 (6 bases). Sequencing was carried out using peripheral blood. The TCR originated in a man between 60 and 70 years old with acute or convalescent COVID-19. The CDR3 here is CAISPQGLKGVNEQFF. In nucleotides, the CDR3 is TGTGCCATCAGCCCCCAGGGGCTAAAGGGGGTCAATGAGCAGTTCTTC.